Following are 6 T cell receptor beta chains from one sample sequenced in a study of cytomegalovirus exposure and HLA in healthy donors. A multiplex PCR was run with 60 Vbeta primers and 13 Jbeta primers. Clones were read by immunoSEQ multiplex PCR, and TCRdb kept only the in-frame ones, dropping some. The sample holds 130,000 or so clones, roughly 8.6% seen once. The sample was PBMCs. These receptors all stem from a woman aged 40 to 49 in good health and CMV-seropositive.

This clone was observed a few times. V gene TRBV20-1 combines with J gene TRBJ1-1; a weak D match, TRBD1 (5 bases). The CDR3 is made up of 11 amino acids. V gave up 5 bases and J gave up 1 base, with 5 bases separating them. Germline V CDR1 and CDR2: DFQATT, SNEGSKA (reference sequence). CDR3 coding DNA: TGCAGTGCTGGACAGAACACTGAAGCTTTCTTT. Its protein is CSAGQNTEAFF.

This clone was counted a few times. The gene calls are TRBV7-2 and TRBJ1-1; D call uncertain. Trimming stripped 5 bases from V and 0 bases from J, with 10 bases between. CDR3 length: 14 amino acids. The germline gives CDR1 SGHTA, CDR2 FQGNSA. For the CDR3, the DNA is TGTGCCAGCAGCCGCAGGTTTATGAACACTGAAGCTTTCTTT. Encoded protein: CASSRRFMNTEAFF.

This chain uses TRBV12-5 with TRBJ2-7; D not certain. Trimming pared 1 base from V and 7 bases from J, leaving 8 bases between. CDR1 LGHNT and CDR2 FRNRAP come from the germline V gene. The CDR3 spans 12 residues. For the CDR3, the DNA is TGTGCTAGTGGTTTGGGGGCCCTGGAGCAGTACTTC. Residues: CASGLGALEQYF.

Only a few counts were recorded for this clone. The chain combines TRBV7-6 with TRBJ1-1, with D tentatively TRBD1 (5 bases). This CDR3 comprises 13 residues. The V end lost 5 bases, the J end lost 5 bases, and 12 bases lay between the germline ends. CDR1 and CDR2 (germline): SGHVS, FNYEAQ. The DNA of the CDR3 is TGTGCCAGCAGCCCCGGCTCAGGGACTGAAGCTTTCTTT. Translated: CASSPGSGTEAFF. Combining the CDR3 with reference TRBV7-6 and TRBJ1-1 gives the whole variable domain GAGVSQSPRYKVTKRGQDVALRCDPISGHVSLYWYRQALGQGPEFLTYFNYEAQQDKSGLPNDRFSAERPEGSISTLTIQRTEQRDSAMYRCASSPGSGTEAFFGQGTRLTVV.

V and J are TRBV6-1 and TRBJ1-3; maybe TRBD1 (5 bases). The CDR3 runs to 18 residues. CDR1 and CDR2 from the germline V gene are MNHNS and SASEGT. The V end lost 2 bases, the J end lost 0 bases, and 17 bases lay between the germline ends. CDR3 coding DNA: TGTGCCAGCAGTGAATGGTTAGAGACAGCCGTCTCTGGAAACACCATATATTTT. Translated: CASSEWLETAVSGNTIYF.

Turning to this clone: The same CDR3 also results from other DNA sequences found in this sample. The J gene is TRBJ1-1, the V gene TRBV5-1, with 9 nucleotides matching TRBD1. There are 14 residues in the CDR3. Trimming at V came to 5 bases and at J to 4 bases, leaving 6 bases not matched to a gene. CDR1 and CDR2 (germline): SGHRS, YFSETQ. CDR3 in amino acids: CASRQQGAGTEAFF. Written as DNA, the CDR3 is TGCGCCAGCAGGCAACAGGGGGCGGGCACTGAAGCTTTCTTT.